Sequencing of this T cell receptor beta chain was carried out in a study of T cell clones after liver transplantation. At the level of the study: Until 12-24 months post-transplant, subjects got standard immunosuppression and no induction. Timepoints were pre-transplant, pre-withdrawal, and after withdrawal was completed or failed.

For this clone: Its antigen is unidentified.

V dropped 4 bases and J dropped 7; count of bases not matched to a gene: 9. This CDR3 region has 16 residues. Germline lookup yields CDR1 LGHNA and CDR2 YNFKEQ. The study, taken as a whole, reports: Donor-reactive sequences fell more than third party-reactive ones, suggesting partial deletion.

Clones were read by immunoSEQ multiplex PCR, and TCRdb kept only the in-frame ones, dropping some. Of some 61,000 clones listed, around 70% are singletons. Sequencing used CD4+ T cells from blood, obtained at the 22-month timepoint. V is TRBV4-2 and J is TRBJ2-2; 10 bases are shared with TRBD2. The receptor's source is a human patient who received a liver transplant. The T cells may come from the graft donor. CDR3 DNA sequence: TGTGCCAGCAGCCGAGGAACTAGCGGGGCTAACGGGGAGCTGTTTTTT. Translating it yields CASSRGTSGANGELFF.